The 13 T cell receptor beta chains given below trace back to one sample, sequenced in a study of molecular identifiers for immune sequencing clone quantification. TCRdb called the PCR reads again in MiXCR, with one record for every CDR3 protein. The sample records fewer than 75,000 distinct CDR3 sequences, less than 20% being singletons. Sequencing was carried out using naive CD8+ T cells from blood, with Jurkat cell RNA spiked in. Indicated subset: FACS-sorted CD8+CD4-CCR7+CD45RA+ naive T cells. Source of these receptors: a human donor in good health. Some libraries in this study had Jurkat cell RNA spiked in.

In the case of this clonotype: Sequence at one end of the junction differs from germline and may be a read error. The chain carries TRBV7-9 and TRBJ2-3, with D possibly matching TRBD2 (6 bases). From germline, CDR1 is SEHNR and CDR2 FQNEAQ (reference sequence). The CDR3 is made up of 19 amino acids. The CDR3 loop is CASCDPNPSRGKSSDTQYF. CDR3 DNA sequence: TGTGCCAGCTGCGATCCGAACCCCTCTCGCGGGAAGTCTTCAGATACGCAGTACTTT.

This clonotype was observed at least ten times. The CDR3 reads CASSFSFGSGEGNTEAFF. CDR3 bases: TGTGCCAGCAGCTTTAGCTTTGGGTCAGGGGAAGGGAACACTGAAGCTTTCTTT. The V call is TRBV11-2, the J call TRBJ1-1, with TRBD1 as a possible D gene (6 bases). The germline V and J ends were trimmed by 3 bases and 1 base, with 21 bases remaining between them. The germline gives CDR1 SGHAT, CDR2 FQNNGV. The CDR3 runs 18 residues. The complete variable domain, with remaining parts taken from reference TRBV11-2 and TRBJ1-1, reads EAGVAQSPRYKIIEKRQSVAFWCNPISGHATLYWYQQILGQGPKLLIQFQNNGVVDDSQLPKDRFSAERLKGVDSTLKIQPAKLEDSAVYLCASSFSFGSGEGNTEAFFGQGTRLTVV.

This clonotype was detected ten times or more. The chain has TRBV7-8 and TRBJ2-3, with D hard to call. Germline V gene data show CDR1 as SGHVS and CDR2 as FQNEAQ. The V end lost 1 base, the J end lost 6 bases, and 2 bases lay between the germline ends. This CDR3 spans 11 amino acids. The CDR3 DNA reads as TGTGCCAGCAGCTTAGACGATACGCAGTATTTT. Its protein product is CASSLDDTQYF.

A remark on this clonotype: A much larger clone lies one base from this, so it may be a read error. V gene TRBV19 combines with J gene TRBJ2-7, with 14 bases lining up with TRBD2. Germline CDR1 is LNHDA and CDR2 is SQIVND (reference sequence). This CDR3 comprises 15 residues. The CDR3 loop is CASSPGLAGVYEQCF. CDR3 nucleotides: TGTGCCAGTAGTCCGGGACTAGCGGGAGTTTACGAGCAGTGCTTC. Using reference TRBV19 and TRBJ2-7 for the parts outside the CDR3, the full variable domain is DGGITQSPKYLFRKEGQNVTLSCEQNLNHDAMYWYRQDPGQGLRLIYYSQIVNDFQKGDIAEGYSVSREKKESFPLTVTSAQKNPTAFYLCASSPGLAGVYEQCFGPGTRLTVT.

Comments on this clonotype: One base away lies a much larger clone, so this may be a sequencing read error. Likely a read error: the CDR3 ends without its conserved phenylalanine or tryptophan. CDR3 residues: CASSQDALTPETQYS. The CDR3, as DNA: TGCGCCAGCAGCCAAGATGCCCTAACCCCAGAGACCCAGTACTCC. The chain uses TRBV4-1 and TRBJ2-5; D remains unclear. The CDR3 totals 15 residues. The V gene lost 0 bases and the J gene lost 4 bases, with 12 bases spanning the gap. Germline CDR1 reads MGHRA; CDR2 reads YSYEKL.

The chain has TRBV4-2 and TRBJ2-3, with 8 bases matching TRBD2. V gave up 1 base and J gave up 5 bases; unmatched junction bases: 8. The germline V gene encodes CDR1 LGHNA and CDR2 YNFKEQ. The CDR3 has 16 amino acids. CDR3 residues: CASSQVLSGGEDTQYF. CDR3 coding DNA: TGTGCCAGCAGCCAAGTACTATCGGGAGGGGAAGATACGCAGTATTTT.

This clonotype was recorded at least ten times. The V call is TRBV3-1, the J call TRBJ1-2; D gene uncertain. The CDR3 is 15 residues long. The V and J ends lost 0 bases and 4 bases respectively, with 12 bases between them. Germline CDR1 is LGHDT and CDR2 is YNNKEL (reference sequence). CDR3 protein: CASSQDSGTGYGYTF. CDR3 sequence (DNA): TGTGCCAGCAGCCAAGATTCGGGCACGGGCTATGGCTACACCTTC.

This clonotype was recorded many times. V and J are TRBV2 and TRBJ2-3, with 10 bases fitting TRBD1. Germline V gene data show CDR1 as SNHLY and CDR2 as FYNNEI. Unmatched junction bases numbered 4, after V lost 7 bases and J lost 3 bases. The CDR3 has 14 amino acids. The CDR3 sequence is CASTPGQGTDTQYF. The CDR3, as DNA: TGTGCCAGCACGCCGGGACAGGGGACAGATACGCAGTATTTT.

This sequence joins TRBV7-9 and TRBJ1-1; D uncertain. Germline CDR1 SEHNR, CDR2 FQNEAQ (reference sequence). This CDR3 region has 14 residues. V was cut by 6 bases and J by 11 bases, with 22 bases left in between. CDR3 nucleotide sequence: TGTGCCAGCAGGAGTGGTGGCGGGCGGCTAGAGGCTTTCTTT. Amino acids: CASRSGGGRLEAFF.

This clonotype was observed at least ten times. This chain links TRBV29-1 with TRBJ2-1; unclear D gene. The CDR3 runs to 13 residues. Germline V gives CDR1 SQVTM, CDR2 ANQGSEA. V lost 4 bases, J lost 4 bases, and 11 bases lay in between. For the CDR3, the DNA is TGCAGCGTTGGAGGCGGTTATTACAATGAGCAGTTCTTC. Translated, it gives CSVGGGYYNEQFF.

This clonotype was found many times. This sequence joins TRBV20-1 and TRBJ2-2; TRBD2 matches 8 bases. The germline V gene has CDR1 DFQATT and CDR2 SNEGSKA (reference sequence). V shed 0 bases, J shed 2 bases, and the junction held 2 bases outside the gene matches. This CDR3 contains 15 residues. CDR3 coding DNA: TGCAGTGCTAGAGAGGGACTAGAAAACACCGGGGAGCTGTTTTTT. This codes for CSAREGLENTGELFF.

This clonotype appeared many times. The chain uses TRBV19 and TRBJ2-1; 8 positions agree with TRBD2. The CDR3 is made up of 16 amino acids. V trimming: 4 bases; J trimming: 7 bases; junction bases outside the gene matches: 12. Germline assignment: CDR1 LNHDA and CDR2 SQIVND (reference sequence). The CDR3 sequence: CASSSPTLREDNEQFF. The CDR3 DNA is TGTGCCAGTAGTAGTCCGACCCTGCGGGAGGATAATGAGCAGTTCTTC.

This clonotype was counted many times. The chain joins TRBV10-3 to TRBJ2-7; D unresolved. The CDR3 is 15 amino acids. Trimming shortened V by 4 bases and J by 5 bases, and 18 bases separated the two germline ends. From germline, CDR1 is ENHRY and CDR2 SYGVKD. CDR3 coding DNA: TGTGCCATCAGTGTTCGCCAGAGCGTCCGGGACGAGCAGTACTTC. As protein: CAISVRQSVRDEQYF.